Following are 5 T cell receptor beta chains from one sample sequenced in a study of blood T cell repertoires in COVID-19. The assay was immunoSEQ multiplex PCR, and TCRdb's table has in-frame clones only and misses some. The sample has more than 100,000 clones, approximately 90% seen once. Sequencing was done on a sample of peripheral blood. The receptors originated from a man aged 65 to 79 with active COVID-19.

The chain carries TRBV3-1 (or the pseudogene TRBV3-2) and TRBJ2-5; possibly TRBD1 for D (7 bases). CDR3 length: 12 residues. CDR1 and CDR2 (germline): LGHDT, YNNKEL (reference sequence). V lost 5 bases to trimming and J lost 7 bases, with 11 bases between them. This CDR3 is CASSSQGGTQYF. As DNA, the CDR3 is TGTGCCAGCAGCTCTCAGGGGGGGACCCAGTACTTC.

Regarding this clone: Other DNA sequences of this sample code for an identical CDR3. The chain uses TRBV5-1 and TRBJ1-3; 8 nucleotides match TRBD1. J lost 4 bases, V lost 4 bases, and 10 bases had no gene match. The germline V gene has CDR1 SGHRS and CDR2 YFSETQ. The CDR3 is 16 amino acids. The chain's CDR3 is CASSGSGTGTGNTIYF. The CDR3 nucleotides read TGCGCCAGCAGCGGTTCCGGGACAGGCACCGGAAACACCATATATTTT.

CDR3: CASSLRAGDRIFYGYTF. The CDR3 region has the DNA TGTGCCAGCAGCTTAAGGGCCGGCGACAGGATTTTCTATGGCTACACCTTC. The rearrangement links TRBV7-2 to TRBJ1-2, with D perhaps TRBD1 (6 bases). V lost 2 bases to trimming and J lost 4 bases, with 20 bases between them. Per the germline V gene, CDR1 is SGHTA and CDR2 is FQGNSA. This CDR3 comprises 17 residues.

In nucleotides, the CDR3 is TGTGCCAGCAGCTTGGCAGGGAGGCAAGAGACCCAGTACTTC. Its protein product is CASSLAGRQETQYF. The V gene is TRBV5-5, the J gene TRBJ2-5, with D possibly being TRBD2 (6 bases). V lost 0 bases, J lost 2 bases, and 8 bases lay in between. The CDR3 is 14 amino acids. Germline CDR1 and CDR2: SGHKS and YYEKEE (reference sequence).

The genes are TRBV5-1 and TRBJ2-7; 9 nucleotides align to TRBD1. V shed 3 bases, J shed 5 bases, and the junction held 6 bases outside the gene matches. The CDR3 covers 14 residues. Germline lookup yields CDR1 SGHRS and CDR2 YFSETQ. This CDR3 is CASSWGQGGDEQYF. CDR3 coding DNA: TGCGCCAGCAGCTGGGGACAGGGTGGGGACGAGCAGTACTTC.